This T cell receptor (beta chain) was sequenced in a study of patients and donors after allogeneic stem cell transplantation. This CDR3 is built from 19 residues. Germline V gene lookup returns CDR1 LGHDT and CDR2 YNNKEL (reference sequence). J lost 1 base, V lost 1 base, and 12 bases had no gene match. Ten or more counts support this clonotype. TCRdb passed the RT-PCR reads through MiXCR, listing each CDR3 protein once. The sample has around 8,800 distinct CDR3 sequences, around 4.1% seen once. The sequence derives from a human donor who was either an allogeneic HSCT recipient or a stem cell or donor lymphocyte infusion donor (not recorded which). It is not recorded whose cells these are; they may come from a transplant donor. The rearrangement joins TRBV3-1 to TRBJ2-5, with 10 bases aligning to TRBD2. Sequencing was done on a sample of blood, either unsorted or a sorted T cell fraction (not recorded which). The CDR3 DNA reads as TGTGCCAGCAGCCAAGTGTGGGATCTAGCGGGAGTGGCCCAAGAGACCCAGTACTTC. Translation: CASSQVWDLAGVAQETQYF.